These T cell receptor beta chains were read from a single sample in a study of pediatric ulcerative colitis. Measured with immunoSEQ multiplex PCR; TCRdb has only the in-frame clones, and not every one. The sample includes 45,000 to 55,000 clones, under 80% of them seen just once. The sequenced material came from gut tissue. These receptors were collected from a girl aged 5-17 years with moderate ulcerative colitis. The CDR3 runs from the conserved cysteine through the conserved F or W. D genes are given only for firm matches. Not every row has a clone size; where given, it reads once, few, many or a size class.

v_gene	d_gene	abundance	j_gene	CDR3aa	CDR3nt
TRBV6-4	TRBD1	.	TRBJ2-3	CASRKGTGYTDTQYF	TGTGCCAGCAGGAAAGGGACAGGGTACACAGATACGCAGTATTTT
TRBV5-4	TRBD1	once	TRBJ1-1	CASSPKISGTDNTEAFF	TGTGCCAGCAGCCCTAAAATCTCCGGGACAGACAACACTGAAGCTTTCTTT
TRBV2	TRBD1	.	TRBJ2-1	CASSERQGFYNEQFF	TGTGCCAGCAGTGAACGACAGGGATTTTACAATGAGCAGTTCTTC
TRBV7-2	TRBD2	once	TRBJ2-2	CASSLSGGGAHTGELFF	TGTGCCAGCAGCTTATCTGGCGGGGGGGCCCACACCGGGGAGCTGTTTTTT
TRBV5-1	.	.	TRBJ2-3	CASTSTQTSTDTQYF	TGCGCCAGCACCTCGACCCAGACTAGCACAGATACGCAGTATTTT
TRBV7-9	.	.	TRBJ1-6	CASSLISRSSSYNSPLHF	TGTGCCAGCAGCTTAATCTCCCGGTCGAGCTCCTATAATTCACCCCTCCACTTT
TRBV11-2	.	.	TRBJ2-7	CASSLLGSNSYEQYF	TGTGCCAGCAGCTTATTGGGCAGCAACTCCTACGAGCAGTACTTC
TRBV19	.	.	TRBJ2-7	CASSMAGVSGYEQYF	TGTGCCAGTAGTATGGCCGGGGTTTCGGGCTACGAGCAGTACTTC
TRBV6-6	.	once	TRBJ2-3	CASTDSGSPSTDTQYF	TGTGCCAGCACCGATTCGGGATCCCCATCCACAGATACGCAGTATTTT
TRBV6-5	.	few	TRBJ2-1	CASSLLGEQFF	TGTGCCAGCAGCCTGCTTGGGGAGCAGTTCTTC
TRBV5-1	TRBD1	.	TRBJ1-1	CASKSGGSDTEAFF	TGCGCCAGCAAGTCAGGGGGGAGCGACACTGAAGCTTTCTTT
TRBV2	.	.	TRBJ2-7	CASRSTGTFTLEQYF	TGTGCCAGCCGATCAACAGGGACCTTTACCCTGGAGCAGTACTTC
TRBV6-5	TRBD1	once	TRBJ2-3	CASSPATGGGDTQYF	TGTGCCAGCAGCCCCGCGACAGGGGGGGGAGATACGCAGTATTTT
TRBV15	TRBD1	.	TRBJ1-1	CATTIGGDRGQNTEAFF	TGTGCCACTACCATAGGGGGAGACAGGGGACAAAACACTGAAGCTTTCTTT